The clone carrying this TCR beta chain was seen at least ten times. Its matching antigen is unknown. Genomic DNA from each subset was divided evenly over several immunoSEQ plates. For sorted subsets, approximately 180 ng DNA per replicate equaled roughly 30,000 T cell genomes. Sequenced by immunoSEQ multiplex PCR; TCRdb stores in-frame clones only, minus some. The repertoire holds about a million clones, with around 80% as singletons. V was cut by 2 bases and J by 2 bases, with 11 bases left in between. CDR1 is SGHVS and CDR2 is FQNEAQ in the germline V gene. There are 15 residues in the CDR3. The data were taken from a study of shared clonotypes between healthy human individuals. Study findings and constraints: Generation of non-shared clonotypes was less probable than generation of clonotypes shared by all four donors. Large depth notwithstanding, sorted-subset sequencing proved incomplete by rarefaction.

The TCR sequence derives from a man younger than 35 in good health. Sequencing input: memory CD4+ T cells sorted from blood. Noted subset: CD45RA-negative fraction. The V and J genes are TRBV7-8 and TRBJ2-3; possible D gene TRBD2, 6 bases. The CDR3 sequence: CASSLFAGNTDTQYF. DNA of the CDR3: TGTGCCAGCAGCTTATTCGCGGGGAACACAGATACGCAGTATTTT.